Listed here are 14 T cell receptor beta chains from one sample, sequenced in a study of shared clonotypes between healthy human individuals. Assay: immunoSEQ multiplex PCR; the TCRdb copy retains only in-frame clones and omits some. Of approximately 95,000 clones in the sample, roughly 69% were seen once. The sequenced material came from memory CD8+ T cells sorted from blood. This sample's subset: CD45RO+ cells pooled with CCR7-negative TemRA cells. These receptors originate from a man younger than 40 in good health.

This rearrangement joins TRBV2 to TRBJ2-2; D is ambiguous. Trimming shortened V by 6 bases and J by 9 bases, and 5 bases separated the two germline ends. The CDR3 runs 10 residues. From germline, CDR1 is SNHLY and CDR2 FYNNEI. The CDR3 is CASRFRELFF. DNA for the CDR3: TGTGCCAGCAGATTTCGGGAGCTGTTTTTT.

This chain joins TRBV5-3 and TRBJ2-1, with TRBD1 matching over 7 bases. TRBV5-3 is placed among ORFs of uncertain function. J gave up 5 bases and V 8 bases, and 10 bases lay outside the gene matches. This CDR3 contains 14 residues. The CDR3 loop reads CASSPDRDNNEQFF. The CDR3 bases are TGTGCCAGCAGCCCCGACAGGGATAACAATGAGCAGTTCTTC.

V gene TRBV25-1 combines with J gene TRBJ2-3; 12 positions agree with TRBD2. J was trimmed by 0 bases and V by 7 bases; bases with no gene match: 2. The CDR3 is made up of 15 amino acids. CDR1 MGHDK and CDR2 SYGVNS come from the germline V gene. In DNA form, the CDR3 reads TGTGCCAGCACCGGGACTAGCGGGAGCACAGATACGCAGTATTTT. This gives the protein CASTGTSGSTDTQYF.

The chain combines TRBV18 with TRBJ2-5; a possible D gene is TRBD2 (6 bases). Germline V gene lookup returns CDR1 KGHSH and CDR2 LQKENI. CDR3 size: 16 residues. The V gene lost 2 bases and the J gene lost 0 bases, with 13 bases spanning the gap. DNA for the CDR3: TGTGCCAGCTCACCAAAGGAGGGCTACCACCAAGAGACCCAGTACTTC. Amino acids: CASSPKEGYHQETQYF.

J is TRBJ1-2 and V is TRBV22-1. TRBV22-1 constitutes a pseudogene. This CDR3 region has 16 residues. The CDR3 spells CPGSAVRKRKTYGYTF. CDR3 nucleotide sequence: TGTCCTGGGAGTGCAGTTCGAAAGCGAAAGACCTATGGCTACACCTTC.

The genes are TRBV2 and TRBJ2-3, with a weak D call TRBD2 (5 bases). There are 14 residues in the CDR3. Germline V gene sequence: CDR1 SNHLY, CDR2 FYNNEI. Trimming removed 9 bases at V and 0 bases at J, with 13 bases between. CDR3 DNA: TGTGCCAGTCAGAGGGTCCCTAGCACAGATACGCAGTATTTT. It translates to CASQRVPSTDTQYF. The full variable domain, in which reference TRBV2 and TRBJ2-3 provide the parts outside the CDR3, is EPEVTQTPSHQVTQMGQEVILRCVPISNHLYFYWYRQILGQKVEFLVSFYNNEISEKSEIFDDQFSVERPDGSNFTLKIRSTKLEDSAMYFCASQRVPSTDTQYFGPGTRLTVL.

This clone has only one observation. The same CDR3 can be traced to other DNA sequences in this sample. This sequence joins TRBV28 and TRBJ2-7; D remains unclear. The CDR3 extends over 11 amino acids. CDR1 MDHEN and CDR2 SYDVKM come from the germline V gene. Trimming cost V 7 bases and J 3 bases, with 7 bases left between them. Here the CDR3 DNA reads TGTGCCAGCACGAGCTACTACGAGCAGTACTTC. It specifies CASTSYYEQYF.

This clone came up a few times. The CDR3 DNA sequence: TGTGCCAGCAGCGTAGGGTCGGCAGGGGTATTCTTT. This gives the protein CASSVGSAGVFF. This chain joins TRBV9 and TRBJ1-1, with D tentatively TRBD1 (6 bases). The germline V gene has CDR1 SGDLS and CDR2 YYNGEE. The CDR3 has 12 amino acids. The V gene lost 0 bases and the J gene lost 14 bases, with 14 bases spanning the gap.

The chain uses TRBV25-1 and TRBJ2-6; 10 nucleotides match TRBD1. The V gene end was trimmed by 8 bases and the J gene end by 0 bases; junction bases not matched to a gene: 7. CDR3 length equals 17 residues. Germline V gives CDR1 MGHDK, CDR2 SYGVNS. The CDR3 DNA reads TGTGCCAGCGCTGACAGGGGGCGGCCCTCTGGGGCCAACGTCCTGACTTTC. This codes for CASADRGRPSGANVLTF.

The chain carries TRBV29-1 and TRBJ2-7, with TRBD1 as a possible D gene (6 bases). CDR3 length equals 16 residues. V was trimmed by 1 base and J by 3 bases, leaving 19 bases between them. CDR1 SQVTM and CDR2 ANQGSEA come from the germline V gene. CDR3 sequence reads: CSVEGILTGPFYEQYF. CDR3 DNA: TGCAGCGTTGAAGGGATTTTGACAGGCCCTTTCTACGAGCAGTACTTC.

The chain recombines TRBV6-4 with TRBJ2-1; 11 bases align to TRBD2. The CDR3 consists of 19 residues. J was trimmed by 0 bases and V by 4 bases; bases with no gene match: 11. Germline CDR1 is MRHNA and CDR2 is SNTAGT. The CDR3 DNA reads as TGTGCCAGCAGTGTTAGACTAGCGGGAATCGGTAGCTCCTACAATGAGCAGTTCTTC. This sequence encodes CASSVRLAGIGSSYNEQFF.

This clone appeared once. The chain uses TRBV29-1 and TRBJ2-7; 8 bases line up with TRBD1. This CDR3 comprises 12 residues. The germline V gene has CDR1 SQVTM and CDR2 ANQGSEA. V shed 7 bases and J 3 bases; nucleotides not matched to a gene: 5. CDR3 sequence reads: CSGVTGDYEQYF. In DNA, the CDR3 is TGCAGCGGTGTGACAGGGGACTACGAGCAGTACTTC.

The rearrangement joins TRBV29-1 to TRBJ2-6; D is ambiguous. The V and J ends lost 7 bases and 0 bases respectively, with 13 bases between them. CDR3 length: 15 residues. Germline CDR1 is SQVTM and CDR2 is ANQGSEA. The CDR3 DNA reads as TGCAGCGCCGTGGAGACGGACTCTGGGGCCAACGTCCTGACTTTC. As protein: CSAVETDSGANVLTF.

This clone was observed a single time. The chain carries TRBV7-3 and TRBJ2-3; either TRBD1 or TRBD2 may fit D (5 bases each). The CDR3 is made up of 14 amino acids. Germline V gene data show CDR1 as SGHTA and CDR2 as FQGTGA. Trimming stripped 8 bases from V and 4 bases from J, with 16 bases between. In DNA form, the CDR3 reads TGTGCCAGCGGGACCGGGTTGAGGGCAGATACGCAGTATTTT. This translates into CASGTGLRADTQYF.